This T cell receptor (beta chain) was documented in a study of blood T cell repertoires in COVID-19. Across the study: Acute and convalescent COVID-19 samples came from the United States, Italy and Spain. The cDNA or gDNA used as material had been derived from T cells, B-cell-depleted T cells, or PBMCs.

Per the original methods: The authors estimated nucleated cell counts from reference gene primer amplification. The protocol was immunoSEQ multiplex PCR, while the TCRdb copy is restricted to in-frame clones and leaves out a portion. The DNA gave D and trimming, while V, J and clone size come from that table. The repertoire holds 90,000 to 120,000 clones, with around 89% as singletons. The CDR3 has 16 amino acids. The V gene's germline CDR1 is KGHDR and CDR2 SFDVKD. After removal of 0 bases from V and 8 bases from J, the junction contained 7 bases not matched to a gene. The receptor was derived from a man in his forties or fifties with active or convalescent COVID-19. The sample taken for sequencing was peripheral blood. J is TRBJ2-1 and V is TRBV24-1, with TRBD2 matching 9 bases. CDR3 nucleotides: TGTGCCACCAGTGATTTGGGCGGGAGGGCCATCGATGAGCAGTTCTTC. This translates into CATSDLGGRAIDEQFF.